These 10 T cell receptor beta chains were all obtained from the same sample, sequenced in a study of control samples from healthy donors and cancer patients. Method: immunoSEQ multiplex PCR; TCRdb's copy keeps in-frame clones and lacks some. The repertoire includes 90,000 to 150,000 clones, about nine tenths of them detected once, and roughly 3.2% sits in the top ten. The specimen was blood. All receptors derive from a man aged 35 to 55 in good health.

The chain uses TRBV9 and TRBJ2-2, with D perhaps matching TRBD1 (5 bases). V lost 1 base to trimming and J lost 0 bases, with 7 bases between them. The CDR3 has 15 residues. Germline V gene data show CDR1 as SGDLS and CDR2 as YYNGEE. The CDR3 nucleotides are TGTGCCAGCAGCGTACGACAGACGAACACCGGGGAGCTGTTTTTT. It is translated as CASSVRQTNTGELFF.

The table lists this clone with a count of one. The chain couples TRBV4-3 to TRBJ1-2; D unresolved. The ends were cut back, 1 base at V and 8 bases at J, with 8 bases in the middle. CDR3 length: 12 amino acids. The germline gives CDR1 LGHNA, CDR2 YSLEER. The CDR3 nucleotides read TGCGCCAGCAGCCAAGGTGTGGGCGGCTACACCTTC. Translating gives CASSQGVGGYTF.

The sample holds a few counts of this clone. The J gene is TRBJ2-3, the V gene TRBV5-4, with 7 bases aligning to TRBD2. Trimming took 2 bases from V and 1 from J; bases not matched to a gene: 1. CDR1 is SGHNT, CDR2 YYREEE, per germline (reference sequence). This CDR3 spans 14 amino acids. This CDR3 is CASSFTSGTDTQYF. In DNA, the CDR3 is TGTGCCAGCAGCTTTACTAGCGGCACAGATACGCAGTATTTT.

The chain is built from TRBV6-5 and TRBJ2-7; maybe TRBD1 (6 bases). The CDR3 spans 15 residues. Germline CDR1 and CDR2: MNHEY and SVGAGI. Between the trimmed V and J ends, which lost 7 bases and 2 bases, there was a span of 18 bases. CDR3 amino acids: CASKPRDTSTYEQYF. CDR3 DNA: TGTGCCAGCAAACCCCGGGACACGAGCACCTACGAGCAGTACTTC.

V gene TRBV6-5 combines with J gene TRBJ2-7; 9 bases fit TRBD1. Germline CDR1 MNHEY, CDR2 SVGAGI. This CDR3 has 14 amino acids. J was trimmed by 5 bases and V by 2 bases; bases with no gene match: 4. Here the CDR3 DNA reads TGTGCCAGCAGTTACGCCACAGGGGGCGACGAGCAGTACTTC. Protein product: CASSYATGGDEQYF.

In this sample, this clone turned up a few times. V and J are TRBV29-1 and TRBJ2-2, with D uncertain. Trimming cost V 7 bases and J 2 bases, with 11 bases left between them. This CDR3 has 13 amino acids. The germline V gene encodes CDR1 SQVTM and CDR2 ANQGSEA. In nucleotides, the CDR3 is TGCAGCGCTGCGCTCAGAAACACCGGGGAGCTGTTTTTT. Its protein product is CSAALRNTGELFF.

This chain links TRBV5-1 with TRBJ2-7; D is possibly TRBD2 (5 bases). The CDR3 is 14 residues long. Trimming stripped 0 bases from V and 4 bases from J, with 11 bases between. The germline V gene encodes CDR1 SGHRS and CDR2 YFSETQ. The CDR3 protein is CASSLGGSGYEQYF. CDR3 sequence (DNA): TGCGCCAGCAGCTTGGGAGGGAGTGGGTACGAGCAGTACTTC.

The gene calls are TRBV2 and TRBJ2-2, with D unclear. Germline CDR1 SNHLY, CDR2 FYNNEI. The V end was cut by 4 bases, the J end by 1 base, with 7 bases between. This CDR3 comprises 14 residues. In DNA, the CDR3 is TGTGCCAGCAGTGGTAGCAGGAACACCGGGGAGCTGTTTTTT. Encoded protein: CASSGSRNTGELFF.

The CDR3 loop is CAISATETGTSPLHF. For the CDR3, the DNA is TGTGCCATCAGCGCAACAGAGACAGGGACTTCACCCCTCCACTTT. J is TRBJ1-6 and V is TRBV10-3, with 7 nucleotides matching TRBD1. This CDR3 region has 15 residues. J was trimmed by 9 bases and V by 6 bases; bases with no gene match: 11. CDR1 ENHRY and CDR2 SYGVKD come from the germline V gene.

The V gene is TRBV4-3, the J gene TRBJ2-3, with TRBD1 identical over 8 bases. V shed 2 bases, J shed 1 base, and the junction held 2 bases outside the gene matches. Germline V lookup: CDR1 LGHNA, CDR2 YSLEER. The CDR3 is 15 residues long. CDR3 residues: CASSQLTGGTDTQYF. CDR3 nucleotide sequence: TGCGCCAGCAGCCAACTGACAGGGGGCACAGATACGCAGTATTTT.